Sequencing of this T cell receptor (beta chain) was carried out in a study of blood T cell repertoires in COVID-19. Study-level background: Researchers got acute and convalescent COVID-19 samples from the United States, Italy and Spain.

Sequencing was performed with immunoSEQ multiplex PCR; in TCRdb, only in-frame clones are kept and a portion is missing. This table holds approximately 300,000 clones, around 85% found once. Cohort allocation depended upon clinical history that participants reported. In the 2 weeks before study entry, exposed participants met a COVID-19 case, which was PCR-confirmed or clinician-diagnosed. CDR3 length equals 18 residues. Source material: PBMCs or T cells enriched from blood (not recorded which). The V and J genes are TRBV21-1 and TRBJ2-7; the table gives TRBD2 as D, unverified against the DNA. TRBV21-1 is noted as a pseudogene. The TCR was taken from a woman between 25 and 40 years old who had been exposed to COVID-19. The CDR3 is CASSKGGRVLQWSYEQYF. The CDR3 DNA reads TGTGCCAGCAGCAAAGGAGGGAGGGTCCTACAATGGTCTTACGAGCAGTACTTC.